This T cell receptor beta chain was obtained from a study of CD8+ T cells in alopecia areata (dated by TCRdb to about 2018). Context from the whole study: The treated patients, all with moderate-to-severe alopecia areata, were enrolled in an open-label pilot trial of oral tofacitinib given at 5 to 10 mg twice daily. Patients received tofacitinib for 6 to 18 months and were then followed off drug for 6 months to check for delayed response and recurrence. In both human patients and the C3H/HeJ mouse model, the study applied high-throughput TCRbeta sequencing to look at T cell clonal expansion in alopecia areata. In humans, TCRbeta sequencing was performed on scalp tissue and on sorted CD4+ and CD8+ peripheral blood T cells from healthy controls and from patients with patchy or totalis/universalis alopecia areata. Patients on tofacitinib were biopsied at baseline and after 4 and 24 weeks of treatment, and several of the patients also had a later scalp biopsy. Clonality in the scalp was compared among normal scalp (n=4), patchy alopecia areata scalp (n=8), and alopecia totalis/universalis scalp (n=8). RNA was extracted with the PAXgene miRNA kit for fixed scalp, the miRNeasy kit for PBMCs, and the RNeasy kit for mouse skin. TCRbeta CDR3 regions were amplified by immunoSEQ multiplex PCR with 35 Vbeta forward and 13 Jbeta reverse primers. Broad study findings and their caveats: Compared with mice, TCR sequences shared between patients were less clear, possibly partly because of HLA diversity across the patient population. Resident alphabeta T cells in normal human skin are also sequenced, complicating scalp TCR repertoire analysis, unlike mouse skin dominated by gammadelta T cells. Compared with normal scalp, lesional scalp had higher clonality and more expanded CD8+ clones, particularly in alopecia totalis/universalis, a pattern that suggests antigenic drive.

Per the publication, the time point label means: baseline before oral tofacitinib. Lesional scalp punch biopsies and peripheral blood were obtained from alopecia areata patients. PBMCs were separated by density centrifugation and stained for CD3, CD4 and CD8, after which CD4+ and CD8+ T cells were sorted on a FACSAria. The CDR3, cysteine through phenylalanine, is 15 amino acids long. Only the CDR3 region is kept as DNA, spanning 45 bases read in frame from base 1. V gives up 2 bases and J gives up 0 bases, and the segment between their germline ends measures 11 bases. CDR1 and CDR2, looked up from the germline V gene, are SGHAT and FQNNGV. Library preparation employed the immunoSEQ multiplex PCR assay. To provide template for TCR sequencing, every sample had RNA extracted and reverse transcribed into cDNA. First-strand cDNA was synthesized using SuperScript III with a 2:1 mix of oligo-dT and random hexamers. A synthetic immune receptor repertoire was used to measure amplification bias, and any remaining bias was corrected computationally. The authors' analysis ran thus. Raw reads were preprocessed to remove errors, and CDR3 was defined by IMGT conventions from the conserved cysteine to phenylalanine. Clonality was computed as 1 minus the Shannon entropy, with the entropy normalized by log2 of the number of productive unique TCRs. CD4 or CD8 identity of scalp clones was inferred by cross-referencing scalp TCRbeta sequences with sorted blood CD4 and CD8 repertoires. Not all clones reach the TCRdb copy of this immuneACCESS table, which keeps in-frame sequences only. Checked studies attribute under half of the gap to unresolved V genes and leave the rest unexplained. V and J calls and clone size come straight from that table; D and trimming were deduced from the DNA. This sample comprises around 140,000 clones, about 90% of them detected only once. Around 15% of the sample is in the top ten clones.

This clone turned up a few times. This receptor's antigen is unknown. Base-call qualities are not available, and no considerably larger clone is one nucleotide away. The sequence was collected from a human donor with alopecia areata. The chain links TRBV11-2 with TRBJ2-7; perhaps TRBD2 is the D gene, with 5 bases matching. The sample was CD8+ T cells sorted from blood, taken at week 0. The nucleotides are TGTGCCAGCAGCTTATTGGTGAGGGCCTCCTACGAGCAGTACTTC. This encodes CASSLLVRASYEQYF.